The 14 T cell receptor beta chains listed next were all sequenced from one sample in a study of blood T cell repertoires in COVID-19. Sequenced by immunoSEQ multiplex PCR; TCRdb stores in-frame clones only, minus some. Of approximately 120,000 clones in the sample, around 77% were seen once. Sequencing was performed on peripheral blood. The origin of the receptors is a human donor in a cohort sampled during active COVID-19.

This clone turned up a few times. V is TRBV30 and J is TRBJ1-2; a weak D match, TRBD1 (5 bases). The V end lost 5 bases, the J end lost 4 bases, and 17 bases lay between the germline ends. This CDR3 has 14 amino acids. Germline lookup yields CDR1 GTSNPN and CDR2 SVGIG (reference sequence). CDR3 nucleotide sequence: TGTGCCTGGGGCTGGGCAGGGTTGGCCTATGGCTACACCTTC. Amino acid sequence: CAWGWAGLAYGYTF.

The V call is TRBV28, the J call TRBJ2-5, with unresolved D. The germline V gene has CDR1 MDHEN and CDR2 SYDVKM. V lost 4 bases and J 4 bases, leaving 13 bases between the germline ends. The CDR3 consists of 14 residues. CDR3 sequence: CASSWAQAVETQYF. In DNA form, the CDR3 reads TGTGCCAGCAGTTGGGCCCAGGCCGTAGAGACCCAGTACTTC.

The chain combines TRBV3-1 (or the pseudogene TRBV3-2) with TRBJ2-3; 11 bases map to TRBD2. Germline loops: CDR1 LGHDT, CDR2 YNNKEL (reference sequence). CDR3 size: 16 residues. V was pared by 0 bases and J by 4 bases, with 3 bases of the junction left unmatched. The CDR3 sequence: CASSQDKLAGADTQYF. CDR3 nucleotide sequence: TGTGCCAGCAGCCAAGATAAACTAGCGGGGGCAGATACGCAGTATTTT.

The chain links TRBV27 to TRBJ2-2, with 7 nucleotides matching TRBD2. The J segment lost 5 bases and the V segment lost 6 bases, leaving 9 bases of the junction unmatched. Per the germline V gene, CDR1 is MNHEY and CDR2 is SMNVEV (reference sequence). The CDR3 length is 15 residues. The CDR3 spells CASSLGGVVTGELFF. Written as DNA, the CDR3 is TGTGCCAGCAGCCTTGGGGGGGTAGTGACCGGGGAGCTGTTTTTT.

V and J are TRBV2 and TRBJ1-5, with 10 bases identical to TRBD1. With 6 bases clipped from V and 3 bases from J, the junction kept 8 bases outside the gene matches. The CDR3 has 16 amino acids. Germline V gives CDR1 SNHLY, CDR2 FYNNEI. CDR3 DNA: TGTGCCAGCAGGGATCAAGACAGGGGGCTCAATCAGCCCCAGCATTTT. This sequence encodes CASRDQDRGLNQPQHF.

This clone was counted a single time. The CDR3 loop is CASSETQGFLNNEQFF. Here the CDR3 DNA reads TGTGCCAGCAGCGAGACACAGGGATTCTTAAACAATGAGCAGTTCTTC. V gene TRBV2 combines with J gene TRBJ2-1; D is perhaps TRBD1 (6 bases). Trimming removed 6 bases from V and 5 bases from J, with 20 bases in between. The CDR3 has 16 amino acids. Germline assignment: CDR1 SNHLY and CDR2 FYNNEI.

The chain is built from TRBV19 and TRBJ2-2; TRBD1 is a possible D gene (6 bases). The CDR3 contains 16 residues. V was cut by 6 bases and J by 0 bases, with 14 bases left in between. Per germline, CDR1 LNHDA and CDR2 SQIVND (reference sequence). CDR3 sequence (DNA): TGTGCCAGTAGCTTAGGGGGACGGTCGAACACCGGGGAGCTGTTTTTT. Amino acid sequence: CASSLGGRSNTGELFF.

The V gene is TRBV2, the J gene TRBJ1-2; perhaps TRBD1 as D (5 bases). CDR1 is SNHLY and CDR2 is FYNNEI in the germline V gene. The CDR3 consists of 12 residues. V was cut by 6 bases and J by 10 bases, with 15 bases left in between. CDR3 nucleotides: TGTGCCAGCAGATGGCAGGGTCAGTCCTACACCTTC. It codes for CASRWQGQSYTF.

This clone was seen only a few times. The chain employs TRBV27 and TRBJ2-7; 7 bases align to TRBD1. The CDR3 has 17 residues. J lost 6 bases, V lost 3 bases, and 17 bases had no gene match. Per germline, CDR1 MNHEY and CDR2 SMNVEV (reference sequence). The CDR3 DNA reads TGTGCCAGCAGTTTGGGACCGGGACAGTCCCTCCTGAGCGAGCAGTACTTC. Protein product: CASSLGPGQSLLSEQYF.

This clone occurred once. V usage is TRBV27 and J usage is TRBJ1-1; weak D call: TRBD1 (6 bases). The CDR3 consists of 14 residues. Germline lookup yields CDR1 MNHEY and CDR2 SMNVEV (reference sequence). V lost 9 bases to trimming and J lost 0 bases, with 14 bases between them. CDR3 sequence (DNA): TGTGCCAGGAATAAGGGGGAGATGAACACTGAAGCTTTCTTT. Translation gives CARNKGEMNTEAFF.

V is TRBV29-1 and J is TRBJ2-1; no firm D call. The germline V and J ends were trimmed by 5 bases and 9 bases, with 11 bases remaining between them. Germline assignment: CDR1 SQVTM and CDR2 ANQGSEA. This CDR3 region has 11 residues. CDR3 nucleotides: TGCAGCGTTTCGAGAGCCGTTGAGCAGTTCTTC. The encoded protein is CSVSRAVEQFF.

There are a few counts of this clone. Within the sample, other DNA sequences also encode this same CDR3. The rearrangement links TRBV19 to TRBJ1-5; 10 bases fit TRBD1. V lost 1 base and J lost 1; bases outside the gene matches: 4. The CDR3 contains 17 residues. The V gene's germline CDR1 is LNHDA and CDR2 SQIVND (reference sequence). The CDR3 nucleotides are TGTGCCAGTAGTATAGGGACAGGGGGGTTCAGCAATCAGCCCCAGCATTTT. Protein product: CASSIGTGGFSNQPQHF. Based on the CDR3 plus reference TRBV19 and TRBJ1-5, the full variable domain is DGGITQSPKYLFRKEGQNVTLSCEQNLNHDAMYWYRQDPGQGLRLIYYSQIVNDFQKGDIAEGYSVSREKKESFPLTVTSAQKNPTAFYLCASSIGTGGFSNQPQHFGDGTRLSIL.

This clone appeared many times. V is TRBV27 and J is TRBJ2-3; D remains unclear. The germline gives CDR1 MNHEY, CDR2 SMNVEV (reference sequence). The CDR3 runs 14 residues. The V gene lost 5 bases and the J gene lost 6 bases, with 15 bases spanning the gap. The CDR3 loop reads CASSHGSPVDTQYF. The CDR3 DNA follows: TGTGCCAGCAGTCACGGGTCCCCCGTGGATACGCAGTATTTT.

The chain has TRBV18 and TRBJ2-2, with 7 positions matching TRBD1. CDR1 and CDR2 (germline): KGHSH, LQKENI. The ends lost 4 bases at V and 3 bases at J; junction bases unmatched: 5. The CDR3 spans 15 residues. CDR3 region: CASSQTGSYTGELFF. The CDR3 DNA follows: TGTGCCAGCTCACAGACAGGGTCGTACACCGGGGAGCTGTTTTTT.